What follows is one T cell receptor beta chain and its context. This specimen comes from a study of Ad26.COV2.S vaccination and SARS-CoV-2 variants. Study-wide context: Donor was one of the participants in the Ad26.COV2.S arm of the COV1001 trial.

The CDR3 consists of 13 residues. CDR1 and CDR2 (germline): LNHDA, SQIVND (reference sequence). Trimming left V 3 bases short and J 6 bases short, with 12 bases between. The method was immunoSEQ multiplex PCR; TCRdb's version includes in-frame clones alone and lacks a portion of them. Of 350,000 to 450,000 clones in the sample, approximately 92% are singletons; the top ten hold around 1.7%. Sample treatment: 19 received Ad26.COV2.S at low or high dose, single or two shots; 5 received placebo; per-sample allocation not given. The samples date from day 63 after the first vaccine or placebo injection. The clonotype was recovered from a person aged 18-60 years who received the Ad26.COV2.S COVID-19 vaccine or a placebo. The rearrangement uses TRBV19 and TRBJ2-7; D ambiguous. The source material was peripheral blood, sampled in a trial of Ad26.COV2.S vaccine versus placebo. This CDR3 reads CASSMRSLAEQYF. As DNA, the CDR3 is TGTGCCAGTAGTATGAGGTCTCTTGCCGAGCAGTACTTC.